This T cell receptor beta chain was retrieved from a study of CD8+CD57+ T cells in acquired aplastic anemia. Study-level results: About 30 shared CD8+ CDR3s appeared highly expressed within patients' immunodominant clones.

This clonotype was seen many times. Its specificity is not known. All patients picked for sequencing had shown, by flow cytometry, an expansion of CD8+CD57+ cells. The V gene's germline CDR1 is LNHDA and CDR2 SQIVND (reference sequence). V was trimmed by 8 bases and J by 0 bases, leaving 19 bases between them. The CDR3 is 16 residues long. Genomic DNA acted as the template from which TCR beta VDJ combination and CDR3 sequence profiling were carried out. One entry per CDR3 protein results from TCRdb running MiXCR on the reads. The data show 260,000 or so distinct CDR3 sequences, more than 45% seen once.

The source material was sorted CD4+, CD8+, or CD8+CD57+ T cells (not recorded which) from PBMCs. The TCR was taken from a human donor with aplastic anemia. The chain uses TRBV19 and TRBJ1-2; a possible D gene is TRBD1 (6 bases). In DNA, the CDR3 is TGTGCCAGTCTACCCTCGGGGGCGAATACTAACTATGGCTACACCTTC. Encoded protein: CASLPSGANTNYGYTF.